The TCR beta chain under discussion was sequenced for a study of T-cell reconstitution after alpha-beta-depleted transplantation in children. With respect to this clonotype: Its matching antigen is unknown.

Notes on the study in general: Among T cells one year after transplant, newly produced cells accounted for most counts and diversity. TCRbeta diversity was high at day 60 in some patients (a result of surviving recipient T cells and thymic progenitors).

Unique molecular identifiers were incorporated when the TCRbeta library was constructed. One entry per CDR3 protein, called by TCRdb with MiXCR from the PCR reads. This sample has around 450,000 distinct CDR3 sequences, with around two fifths found just once. The sample consisted of PBMCs, taken before TCRalphabeta/CD19-depleted stem cell transplant. The TCR comes from a girl aged 2 to 10 with aplastic anemia, due to receive a stem cell transplant.

CDR3 bases: TGTGCCAGCAGCTTAGATTGGGATGATGGGCCTTACGAGCAGTACTTC. This codes for CASSLDWDDGPYEQYF. V gene TRBV7-2 combines with J gene TRBJ2-7; D remains unclear. V dropped 1 base and J dropped 4 bases, with 17 bases sitting between them. Germline lookup yields CDR1 SGHTA and CDR2 FQGNSA. There are 16 residues in the CDR3.